This T cell receptor (beta chain) was captured by sequencing in a study of blood T cell repertoires in COVID-19. Looking at the study overall: Samples taken during acute and convalescent COVID-19 were collected in the United States, Italy and Spain. Sources were T cells, B-cell-depleted T cells, or PBMCs; the material itself was cDNA or gDNA.

The CDR3 is 14 residues long. CDR1 and CDR2 from the germline V gene are MNHEY and SVGEGT. The trim removed 5 bases at V and 5 bases at J, leaving 5 bases unmatched. The data were produced by immunoSEQ multiplex PCR, yet TCRdb's version contains in-frame clones alone and is incomplete. The sample contains around 200,000 clones, around nine tenths of which appear only once. This TCR came from a man in his 70s with acute or convalescent COVID-19. Sequencing was carried out using peripheral blood. V is TRBV6-2 or TRBV6-3 and J is TRBJ2-5; 10 nucleotides agree with TRBD2. CDR3 residues: CASSRQTSGETQYF. Here the CDR3 DNA reads TGTGCCAGCAGTCGCCAGACTAGCGGGGAGACCCAGTACTTC.